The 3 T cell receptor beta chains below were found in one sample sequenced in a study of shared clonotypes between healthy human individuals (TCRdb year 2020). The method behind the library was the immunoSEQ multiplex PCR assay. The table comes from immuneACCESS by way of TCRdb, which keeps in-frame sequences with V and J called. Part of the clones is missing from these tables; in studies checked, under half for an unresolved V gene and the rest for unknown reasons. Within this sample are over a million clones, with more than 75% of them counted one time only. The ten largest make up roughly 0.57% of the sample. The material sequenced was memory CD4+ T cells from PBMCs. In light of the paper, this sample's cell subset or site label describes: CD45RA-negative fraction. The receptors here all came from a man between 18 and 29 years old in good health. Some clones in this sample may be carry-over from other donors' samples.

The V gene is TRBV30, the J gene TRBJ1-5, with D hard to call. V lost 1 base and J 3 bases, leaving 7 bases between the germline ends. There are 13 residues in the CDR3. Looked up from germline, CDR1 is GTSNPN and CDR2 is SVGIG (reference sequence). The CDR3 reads CAWSDGNNQPQHF. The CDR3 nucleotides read TGTGCCTGGAGTGACGGTAACAATCAGCCCCAGCATTTT.

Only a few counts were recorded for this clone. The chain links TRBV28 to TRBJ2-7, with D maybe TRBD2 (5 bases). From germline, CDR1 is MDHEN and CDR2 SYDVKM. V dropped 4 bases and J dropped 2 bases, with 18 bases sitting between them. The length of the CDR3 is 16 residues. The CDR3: CASSSLRAKDTYEQYF. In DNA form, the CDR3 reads TGTGCCAGCAGTTCCTTGCGGGCGAAAGACACCTACGAGCAGTACTTC.

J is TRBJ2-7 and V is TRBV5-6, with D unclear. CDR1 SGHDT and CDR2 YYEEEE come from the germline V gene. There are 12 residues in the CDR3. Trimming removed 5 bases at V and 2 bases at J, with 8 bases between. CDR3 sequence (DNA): TGTGCCAGCAGAGGTGAAACCTACGAGCAGTACTTC. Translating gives CASRGETYEQYF.